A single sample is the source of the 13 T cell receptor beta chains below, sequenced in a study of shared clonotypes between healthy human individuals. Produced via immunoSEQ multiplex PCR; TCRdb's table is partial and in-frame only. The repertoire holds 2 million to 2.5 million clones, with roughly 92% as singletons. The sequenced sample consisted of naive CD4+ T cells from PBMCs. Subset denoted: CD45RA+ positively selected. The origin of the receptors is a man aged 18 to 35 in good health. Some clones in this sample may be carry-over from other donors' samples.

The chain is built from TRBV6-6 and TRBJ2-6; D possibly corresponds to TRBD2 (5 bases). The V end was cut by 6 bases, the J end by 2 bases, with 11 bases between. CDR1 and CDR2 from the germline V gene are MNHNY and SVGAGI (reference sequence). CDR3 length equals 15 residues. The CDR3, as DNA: TGTGCCAGCAGCCCCCGGGGAACTGGGGCCAACGTCCTGACTTTC. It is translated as CASSPRGTGANVLTF.

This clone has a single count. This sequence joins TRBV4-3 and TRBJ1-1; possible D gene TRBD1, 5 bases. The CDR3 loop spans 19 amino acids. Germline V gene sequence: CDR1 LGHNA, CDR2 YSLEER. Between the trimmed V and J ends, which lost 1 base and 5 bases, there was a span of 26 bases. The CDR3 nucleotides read TGCGCCAGCAGCCAAGTATCCTTTATGGGCCACGACAGAGGGACTGAAGCTTTCTTT. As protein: CASSQVSFMGHDRGTEAFF.

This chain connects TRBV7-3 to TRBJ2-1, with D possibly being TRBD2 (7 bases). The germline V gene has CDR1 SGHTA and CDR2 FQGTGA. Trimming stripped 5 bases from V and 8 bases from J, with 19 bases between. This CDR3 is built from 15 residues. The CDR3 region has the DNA TGTGCCAGCAGCCCTGGGGGGGCCCTACGCGATGAGCAGTTCTTC. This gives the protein CASSPGGALRDEQFF. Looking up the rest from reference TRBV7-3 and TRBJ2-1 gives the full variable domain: GAGVSQTPSNKVTEKGKYVELRCDPISGHTALYWYRQSLGQGPEFLIYFQGTGAADDSGLPNDRFFAVRPEGSVSTLKIQRTERGDSAVYLCASSPGGALRDEQFFGPGTRLTVL.

The CDR3 region is CASSLSSFSYNEQFF. CDR3 nucleotides: TGTGCCAGCAGTTTAAGTTCGTTCTCCTACAATGAGCAGTTCTTC. This rearrangement joins TRBV28 to TRBJ2-1, with unresolved D. This CDR3 region has 15 residues. The V end was cut by 2 bases, the J end by 0 bases, with 8 bases between. Germline CDR1 is MDHEN and CDR2 is SYDVKM.

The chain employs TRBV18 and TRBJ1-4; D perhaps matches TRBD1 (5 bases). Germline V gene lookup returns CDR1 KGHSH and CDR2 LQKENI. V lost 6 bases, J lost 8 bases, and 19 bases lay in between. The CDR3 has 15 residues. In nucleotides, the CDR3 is TGTGCCAGCTCCAGAAGCGCCCAGGGAGGGGAAAAACTGTTTTTT. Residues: CASSRSAQGGEKLFF.

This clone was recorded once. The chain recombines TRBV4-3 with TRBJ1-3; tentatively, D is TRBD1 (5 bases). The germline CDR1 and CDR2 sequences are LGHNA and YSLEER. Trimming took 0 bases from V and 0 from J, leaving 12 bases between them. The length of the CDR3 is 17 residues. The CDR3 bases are TGCGCCAGCAGCCAAGATGCAGGGAGGCCCTCTGGAAACACCATATATTTT. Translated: CASSQDAGRPSGNTIYF.

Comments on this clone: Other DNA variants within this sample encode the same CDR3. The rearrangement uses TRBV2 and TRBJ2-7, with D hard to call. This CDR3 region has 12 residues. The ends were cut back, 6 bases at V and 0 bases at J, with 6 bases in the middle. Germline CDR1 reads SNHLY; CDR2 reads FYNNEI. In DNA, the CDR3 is TGTGCCAGCAGGGCGGACTCCTACGAGCAGTACTTC. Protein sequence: CASRADSYEQYF.

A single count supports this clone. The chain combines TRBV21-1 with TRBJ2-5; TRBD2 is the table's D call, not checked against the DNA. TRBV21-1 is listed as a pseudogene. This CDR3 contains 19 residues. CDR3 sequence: CASSKPLRWTSGRRETQYF. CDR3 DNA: TGTGCCAGCAGCAAACCCCTTCGATGGACTAGCGGGAGGAGAGAGACCCAGTACTTC.

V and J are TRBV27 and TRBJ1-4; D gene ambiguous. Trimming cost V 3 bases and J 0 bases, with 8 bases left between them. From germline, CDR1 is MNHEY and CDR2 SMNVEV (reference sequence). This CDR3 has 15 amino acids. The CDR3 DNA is TGTGCCAGCAGTTTGCAATATGCAACTAATGAAAAACTGTTTTTT. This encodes CASSLQYATNEKLFF.

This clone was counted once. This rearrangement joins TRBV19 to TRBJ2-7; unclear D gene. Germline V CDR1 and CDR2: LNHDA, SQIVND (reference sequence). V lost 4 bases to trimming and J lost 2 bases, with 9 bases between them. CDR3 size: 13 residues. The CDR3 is CASSRSRTYEQYF. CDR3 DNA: TGTGCCAGTAGTAGGTCACGAACCTACGAGCAGTACTTC.

CDR3 coding DNA: TGTGCCAGCAGGGAAGCGGGTGCGGGACAGGAAGGAGGCTACACCTTC. As protein: CASREAGAGQEGGYTF. The chain recombines TRBV5-4 with TRBJ1-2; 8 positions agree with TRBD1. The length of the CDR3 is 16 residues. CDR1 SGHNT and CDR2 YYREEE come from the germline V gene (reference sequence). After removal of 5 bases from V and 8 bases from J, the junction contained 17 bases not matched to a gene.

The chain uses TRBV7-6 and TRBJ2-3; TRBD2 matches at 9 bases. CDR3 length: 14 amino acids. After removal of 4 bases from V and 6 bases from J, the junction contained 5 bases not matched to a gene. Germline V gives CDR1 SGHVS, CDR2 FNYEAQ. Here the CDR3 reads CASSSPGLADTQYF. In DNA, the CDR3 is TGTGCCAGCAGCTCACCGGGACTAGCTGATACGCAGTATTTT.

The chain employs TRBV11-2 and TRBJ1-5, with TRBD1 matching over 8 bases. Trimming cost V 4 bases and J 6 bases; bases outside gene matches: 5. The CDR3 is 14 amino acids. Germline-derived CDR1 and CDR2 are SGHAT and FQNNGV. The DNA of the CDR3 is TGTGCCAGCAGCTCGACAGGGGTAGGTCAGCCCCAGCATTTT. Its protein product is CASSSTGVGQPQHF.